The next 12 T cell receptor beta chains were all read from a single sample in a study of immune heterogeneity within non-small cell lung tumors. Each sample used 550 to 650 ng of genomic DNA from bulk tumor tissue. Biopsies, several per primary tumor and spaced far apart, were collected during surgery. Curative surgery was performed on patients who had untreated, newly diagnosed non-small cell lung cancer. With 32 V and 13 J primers, multiplex PCR amplified the TCR beta CDR3. Each CDR3 protein is one row after TCRdb ran MiXCR on the multiplex PCR reads. The sample holds about 12,000 distinct CDR3 sequences; 20% to 25% are singletons and the top ten take roughly an eighth. The sequenced material came from lung tumor tissue. These TCRs come from a man aged 50-59 years with non-small cell lung cancer.

Many counts were recorded for this clonotype. This chain links TRBV6-1 with TRBJ2-1; D ambiguous. CDR1 MNHNS and CDR2 SASEGT come from the germline V gene. This CDR3 contains 17 residues. Trimming pared 7 bases from V and 7 bases from J, leaving 26 bases between. Here the CDR3 reads CASTNSVVKPVKNEQFF. Here the CDR3 DNA reads TGTGCCAGCACCAACTCAGTCGTCAAGCCGGTAAAGAATGAGCAGTTCTTC.

Comment on this clonotype: A much larger clonotype is one base distant, so this may be a read error. V usage is TRBV3-1 and J usage is TRBJ1-6, with D possibly matching TRBD1 (5 bases). V was shortened by 5 bases and J by 8 bases, with 7 bases between the two germline ends. Germline values: CDR1 LGHDT, CDR2 YNNKEL (reference sequence). The CDR3 has 12 amino acids. The CDR3 DNA is TGTGCCAGCAGCAAGGGGCATTCACCCCTCCACTTT. Protein: CASSKGHSPLHF.

This clonotype is medium-sized. In DNA form, the CDR3 reads TGTGCCAGCAGCCAAGGTATCAGAACGGAGCAGTACTTC. This sequence encodes CASSQGIRTEQYF. This chain joins TRBV3-1 and TRBJ2-7; D is unresolved. The CDR3 covers 13 residues. The V gene's germline CDR1 is LGHDT and CDR2 YNNKEL (reference sequence). Trimming shortened V by 1 base and J by 7 bases, and 11 bases separated the two germline ends.

This clonotype was seen many times. The rearrangement uses TRBV5-1 and TRBJ2-1; D is perhaps TRBD1 or TRBD2 (5 bases each). CDR1 is SGHRS and CDR2 is YFSETQ in the germline V gene. The CDR3 is 16 amino acids. Deletions cut 1 base from V and 0 bases from J, with 11 bases between. In DNA, the CDR3 is TGCGCCAGCAGCTTGATCGGGGCAGACTCCTACAATGAGCAGTTCTTC. As protein: CASSLIGADSYNEQFF. Full variable domain (missing parts from reference TRBV5-1 and TRBJ2-1): KAGVTQTPRYLIKTRGQQVTLSCSPISGHRSVSWYQQTPGQGLQFLFEYFSETQRNKGNFPGRFSGRQFSNSRSEMNVSTLELGDSALYLCASSLIGADSYNEQFFGPGTRLTVL.

This clonotype has at least ten counts. The chain recombines TRBV20-1 with TRBJ2-3; 10 bases align to TRBD1. In germline, CDR1 is DFQATT, CDR2 SNEGSKA (reference sequence). This CDR3 has 12 amino acids. The junction had 4 bases not matched to a gene; V was cut back by 5 bases and J by 8 bases. The CDR3 reads CSAFWTGGTQYF. The CDR3 DNA reads as TGCAGTGCTTTCTGGACAGGGGGTACGCAGTATTTT.

V and J are TRBV29-1 and TRBJ1-1; no reliable D call. The CDR3 extends over 13 amino acids. The V end lost 2 bases, the J end lost 5 bases, and 12 bases lay between the germline ends. The germline CDR1 and CDR2 sequences are SQVTM and ANQGSEA. CDR3 sequence: CSVERGLGTEAFF. The CDR3 DNA reads TGCAGCGTTGAACGAGGGCTCGGAACTGAAGCTTTCTTT.

This clonotype has a handful of counts. Here the CDR3 reads CASSKYLYEQYF. In DNA, the CDR3 is TGTGCCAGCAGCAAATACCTCTACGAGCAGTACTTC. V gene TRBV5-4 combines with J gene TRBJ2-7; D is unclear. The V and J ends lost 4 bases and 3 bases respectively, with 8 bases between them. The CDR3 consists of 12 residues. Per the germline V gene, CDR1 is SGHNT and CDR2 is YYREEE (reference sequence).

This clonotype has only a few counts. A junction boundary mismatches the germline segment, possibly from a read error. The rearrangement uses TRBV3-1 and TRBJ2-1; the match to TRBD2 covers 12 bases. The germline V gene has CDR1 LGHDT and CDR2 YNNKEL (reference sequence). The CDR3 contains 17 residues. DNA for the CDR3: TGTGCCAGCACCCAAAGCCGGCTAGCGGGAGGGGTGGGAGAGCAGTTCTTC. This translates into CASTQSRLAGGVGEQFF.

Many counts were recorded for this clonotype. The gene calls are TRBV28 and TRBJ1-4, with unresolved D. This CDR3 has 16 residues. V was trimmed by 3 bases and J by 9 bases, leaving 20 bases between them. Per germline, CDR1 MDHEN and CDR2 SYDVKM. The CDR3 nucleotides are TGTGCCAGCAGTTTTAATGGCCAATTGGTCGGGAAAAAACTGTTTTTT. Its translation is CASSFNGQLVGKKLFF.

This clonotype has ten or more counts. This sequence joins TRBV6-1 and TRBJ2-7, with D perhaps TRBD1 (5 bases). CDR1 MNHNS and CDR2 SASEGT come from the germline V gene. This CDR3 is built from 14 residues. V lost 5 bases, J lost 2 bases, and 13 bases lay in between. The CDR3 protein is CASSYKGSPYEQYF. The CDR3 region has the DNA TGTGCCAGCAGTTACAAGGGGTCTCCCTACGAGCAGTACTTC.

This clonotype has at least ten counts. J is TRBJ2-7 and V is TRBV7-2, with TRBD1 as a possible D gene (6 bases). The germline CDR1 and CDR2 sequences are SGHTA and FQGNSA. The CDR3 is 15 residues long. The germline V and J ends were trimmed by 3 bases and 3 bases, with 15 bases remaining between them. CDR3 nucleotide sequence: TGTGCCAGCAGCTTGGGACACCAAGGAGGCTACGAGCAGTACTTC. Its protein is CASSLGHQGGYEQYF.

This clonotype has a count of ten or more. The chain carries TRBV7-8 and TRBJ2-3, with 8 bases aligning to TRBD1. CDR1 and CDR2 (germline): SGHVS, FQNEAQ. With 1 base clipped from V and 5 bases from J, the junction kept 8 bases outside the gene matches. The CDR3 sequence is 16 residues long. As DNA, the CDR3 is TGTGCCAGCAGCTTAGATCGACAGGGGTTGGGAGATACGCAGTATTTT. Translated, it gives CASSLDRQGLGDTQYF.